A single sample gave rise to the 8 T cell receptor beta chains below, sequenced in a study of T cell repertoires in cytomegalovirus infection. TCRdb re-called the reads with MiXCR, one entry per CDR3 protein. The sample yields around 260,000 distinct CDR3 sequences, 9.1% seen once. The material sequenced was PBMCs. Receptors originate from a human donor in good health (CMV status not recorded). Some clones in this sample may be carry-over from other donors' samples.

In this sample, this clonotype turned up many times. The chain uses TRBV7-2 and TRBJ2-7; 11 nucleotides line up with TRBD2. J lost 5 bases, V lost 3 bases, and 6 bases had no gene match. Germline CDR1 is SGHTA and CDR2 is FQGNSA. The CDR3 extends over 15 amino acids. The CDR3 region has the DNA TGTGCCAGCAGCTTCGGTCTAGCGGGAGGAGACGAGCAGTACTTC. Translated: CASSFGLAGGDEQYF.

In its sample, this clonotype was seen a few times. J is TRBJ2-7 and V is TRBV12-5, with D perhaps TRBD1 (5 bases). Trimming removed 2 bases at V and 3 bases at J, with 5 bases between. Germline CDR1 is LGHNT and CDR2 is FRNRAP. The CDR3 has 12 residues. CDR3: CASGLTGYEQYF. In DNA form, the CDR3 reads TGTGCTAGTGGTTTGACAGGCTACGAGCAGTACTTC.

Comments on this clonotype: The CDR3 does not end in the conserved phenylalanine or tryptophan, so this is likely a read error. The chain has TRBV29-1 and TRBJ2-5, with 14 nucleotides matching TRBD2. The germline CDR1 and CDR2 sequences are SQVTM and ANQGSEA. This CDR3 is built from 15 residues. Trimming removed 6 bases from V and 5 bases from J; junction bases left unmatched: 8. DNA of the CDR3: TGCAGCGTGCAAGCGACTAGCGGGAGGGGGGAGACCCAGTACTTA. This gives the protein CSVQATSGRGETQYL.

This clonotype has ten or more counts. J is TRBJ2-7 and V is TRBV7-2, with TRBD1 identical over 7 bases. The length of the CDR3 is 14 residues. In germline, CDR1 is SGHTA, CDR2 FQGNSA. Trimming removed 1 base from V and 0 bases from J; junction bases left unmatched: 0. The CDR3 spells CASSLDRGSYEQYF. The CDR3, as DNA: TGTGCCAGCAGCTTAGACAGGGGCTCCTACGAGCAGTACTTC.

This clonotype was picked up many times. The chain couples TRBV7-2 to TRBJ2-1, with D possibly TRBD1 on 5 matching bases. This CDR3 has 14 residues. Looked up from germline, CDR1 is SGHTA and CDR2 is FQGNSA. The ends were cut back, 1 base at V and 7 bases at J, with 11 bases in the middle. The CDR3 reads CASSLVQVGNEQFF. In nucleotides, the CDR3 is TGTGCCAGCAGCTTAGTACAGGTAGGAAATGAGCAGTTCTTC. The full variable domain, completed using reference TRBV7-2 and TRBJ2-1, is GAGVSQSPSNKVTEKGKDVELRCDPISGHTALYWYRQSLGQGLEFLIYFQGNSAPDKSGLPSDRFSAERTGGSVSTLTIQRTQQEDSAVYLCASSLVQVGNEQFFGPGTRLTVL.

This clonotype was counted at least ten times. This rearrangement joins TRBV6-1 to TRBJ2-7; possibly TRBD2 for D (5 bases). The CDR3 spans 12 residues. Trimming left V 3 bases short and J 5 bases short, with 8 bases between. The V gene's germline CDR1 is MNHNS and CDR2 SASEGT. The CDR3 DNA follows: TGTGCCAGCAGTGACCCCGGGAACGAGCAGTACTTC. This codes for CASSDPGNEQYF.

This clonotype has ten or more counts. The chain joins TRBV18 to TRBJ2-4; 9 bases align to TRBD1. The CDR3 has 15 residues. Per the germline V gene, CDR1 is KGHSH and CDR2 is LQKENI. The V and J ends lost 5 bases and 3 bases, in that order; junction bases with no gene match: 5. This CDR3 is CASSSRTGDKNIQYF. The CDR3 DNA reads as TGTGCCAGCTCATCGCGGACAGGGGACAAAAACATTCAGTACTTC.

This clonotype was seen ten or more times. CDR3 amino acids: CASTPNTPEAFF. In nucleotides, the CDR3 is TGTGCCAGCACCCCAAATACCCCTGAAGCTTTCTTT. The chain couples TRBV7-2 to TRBJ1-1; D not resolved. From germline, CDR1 is SGHTA and CDR2 FQGNSA. The CDR3 loop spans 12 amino acids. The V and J ends lost 7 bases and 6 bases respectively, with 12 bases between them.